A single sample is the source of the 22 T cell receptor beta chains below, sequenced in a study of shared clonotypes between healthy human individuals. The repertoire was sequenced with immunoSEQ multiplex PCR; TCRdb's copy has only in-frame clones and lacks some. There are hundreds of thousands of clones in the sample; about three quarters occur only once, and 1.8% lies in the top ten. Sequencing was carried out using memory CD4+ T cells sorted from blood. Subset specified: CD45RA-negative fraction. The receptors were sampled from a woman in her 30s in good health.

This clone has just a few counts. V and J are TRBV19 and TRBJ1-1, with 11 nucleotides matching TRBD1. The length of the CDR3 is 16 residues. The V gene end was trimmed by 6 bases and the J gene end by 5 bases; junction bases not matched to a gene: 11. Germline loops: CDR1 LNHDA, CDR2 SQIVND (reference sequence). CDR3 in amino acids: CASSPPGTGGRTEAFF. The CDR3 DNA reads as TGTGCCAGTAGCCCCCCCGGGACAGGGGGACGGACTGAAGCTTTCTTT.

The V and J genes are TRBV28 and TRBJ1-1, with D possibly being TRBD1 (6 bases). V was shortened by 7 bases and J by 5 bases, with 20 bases between the two germline ends. The V gene's germline CDR1 is MDHEN and CDR2 SYDVKM. The CDR3 is 15 residues long. In DNA, the CDR3 is TGTGCCAGCACCCCACTGGGAGGGGGGGATACTGAAGCTTTCTTT. Translated: CASTPLGGGDTEAFF.

The chain recombines TRBV6-1 with TRBJ2-7; unclear D gene. V lost 6 bases and J 0 bases, leaving 9 bases between the germline ends. Germline V lookup: CDR1 MNHNS, CDR2 SASEGT. This CDR3 spans 13 amino acids. CDR3 loop: CASRGYHSYEQYF. The CDR3 DNA reads as TGTGCCAGCAGAGGGTACCACTCCTACGAGCAGTACTTC.

This clone was counted at least ten times. The sample carries other DNA sequences with the same CDR3. The V gene is TRBV7-6, the J gene TRBJ1-4, with TRBD1 matching 8 bases. This CDR3 spans 14 amino acids. V shed 5 bases, J shed 3 bases, and the junction held 2 bases outside the gene matches. Germline V gives CDR1 SGHVS, CDR2 FNYEAQ. This CDR3 reads CASSHRGSNEKLFF. CDR3 DNA sequence: TGTGCCAGCAGCCACAGGGGGTCTAATGAAAAACTGTTTTTT.

The J gene is TRBJ2-3, the V gene TRBV12-5; D might be TRBD1 or TRBD2, each matching 5 bases. This CDR3 spans 15 amino acids. Looked up from germline, CDR1 is LGHNT and CDR2 is FRNRAP. With 7 bases removed from V and 2 bases from J, the gap between germline ends came to 16 bases. This CDR3 is CASATSGPITDTQYF. CDR3 nucleotide sequence: TGTGCTAGTGCCACTTCGGGGCCTATCACAGATACGCAGTATTTT.

The chain uses TRBV18 and TRBJ2-1; D perhaps matches TRBD1 (5 bases). Germline V CDR1 and CDR2: KGHSH, LQKENI. CDR3 length: 16 amino acids. The V end was cut by 6 bases, the J end by 0 bases, with 15 bases between. The CDR3, as DNA: TGTGCCAGCTCCCCGGGTGAAGGGGCCTCCTACAATGAGCAGTTCTTC. Its translation: CASSPGEGASYNEQFF.

Details on this clone: Other DNA sequences in the sample encode the same CDR3. The rearrangement joins TRBV18 to TRBJ1-5; maybe TRBD1 (5 bases). Trimming shortened V by 6 bases and J by 5 bases, and 8 bases separated the two germline ends. This CDR3 contains 12 residues. Germline V lookup: CDR1 KGHSH, CDR2 LQKENI. CDR3 sequence (DNA): TGTGCCAGCTCCCCGGGGGATCAGCCCCAGCATTTT. Its translation: CASSPGDQPQHF.

The table lists this clone with a count of one. The V and J genes are TRBV13 and TRBJ2-5; the match to TRBD1 covers 8 bases. V gave up 2 bases and J gave up 5 bases; unmatched junction bases: 10. CDR1 is PRHDT and CDR2 is FYEKMQ in the germline V gene (reference sequence). This CDR3 spans 16 amino acids. CDR3 protein: CASSLQGAHVSETQYF. CDR3 nucleotides: TGTGCCAGCAGCTTACAGGGGGCGCATGTCAGCGAGACCCAGTACTTC.

This chain connects TRBV5-4 to TRBJ1-5, with D uncertain. Per the germline V gene, CDR1 is SGHNT and CDR2 is YYREEE (reference sequence). The V gene lost 0 bases and the J gene lost 3 bases, with 13 bases spanning the gap. This CDR3 is 16 amino acids long. The CDR3 protein is CASSLAGEGNNQPQHF. Written as DNA, the CDR3 is TGTGCCAGCAGCTTGGCCGGGGAGGGCAACAATCAGCCCCAGCATTTT.

Concerning this clone: Other DNA sequences of this sample code for an identical CDR3. V usage is TRBV5-4 and J usage is TRBJ1-4, with D possibly being TRBD1 (5 bases). CDR3 length equals 14 residues. V lost 0 bases, J lost 8 bases, and 11 bases lay in between. CDR1 and CDR2 (germline): SGHNT, YYREEE (reference sequence). CDR3 amino acids: CASSLGGVGEKLFF. Here the CDR3 DNA reads TGTGCCAGCAGCTTGGGAGGGGTAGGGGAAAAACTGTTTTTT.

This clone showed up just once. This chain's CDR3 is CASSGRGRSNQPQHF. CDR3 sequence (DNA): TGTGCCAGCAGTGGAAGGGGGAGAAGCAATCAGCCCCAGCATTTT. The V gene is TRBV6-4, the J gene TRBJ1-5, with D possibly being TRBD1 (6 bases). V lost 4 bases to trimming and J lost 1 base, with 11 bases between them. The CDR3 sequence is 15 residues long. CDR1 and CDR2 (germline): MRHNA, SNTAGT.

The gene calls are TRBV10-2 and TRBJ1-5, with D uncertain. Looked up from germline, CDR1 is WSHSY and CDR2 is SAAADI. The V gene lost 3 bases and the J gene lost 7 bases, with 13 bases spanning the gap. The CDR3 spans 14 residues. The CDR3, as DNA: TGCGCCAGCAGTGACAGGCTCCTGGGGCAGCCCCAGCATTTT. Translated: CASSDRLLGQPQHF.

This chain uses TRBV28 with TRBJ1-3; D is unresolved. Germline V gene lookup returns CDR1 MDHEN and CDR2 SYDVKM. The CDR3 runs to 17 residues. Deletions cut 0 bases from V and 8 bases from J, with 20 bases between. The CDR3 protein is CASSLWGSEDFSYTIYF. CDR3 nucleotides: TGTGCCAGCAGTTTATGGGGTTCGGAGGACTTTTCGTACACCATATATTTT.

This clone turned up a few times. At one of its ends the junction is not consistent with the germline gene, which may arise from a read error. In nucleotides, the CDR3 is TGTGCCAGCAGCTTAGTAGTCCTTACCCAACAGACCCAGTACTTC. Protein sequence: CASSLVVLTQQTQYF. The V gene is TRBV7-2, the J gene TRBJ2-5; D gene unclear. Germline CDR1 is SGHTA and CDR2 is FQGNSA. The CDR3 has 15 residues.

As concerns this clone: Other DNA sequences in the same sample also yield this CDR3. The rearrangement uses TRBV7-9 and TRBJ1-4; D is unclear. The length of the CDR3 is 14 residues. V lost 5 bases, J lost 0 bases, and 7 bases lay in between. Per the germline V gene, CDR1 is SEHNR and CDR2 is FQNEAQ (reference sequence). The CDR3 DNA reads as TGTGCCAGCAGCCCGGGAGCAACTAATGAAAAACTGTTTTTT. Translating gives CASSPGATNEKLFF.

The chain couples TRBV11-2 to TRBJ1-1, with 12 bases aligning to TRBD1. The germline V gene has CDR1 SGHAT and CDR2 FQNNGV. Losses at the gene ends were 5 bases for V and 7 bases for J; bases not matched to a gene: 8. There are 15 residues in the CDR3. DNA of the CDR3: TGTGCCAGCAGCCCTTCCGGGACAGGGGGCCTTGAAGCTTTCTTT. It specifies CASSPSGTGGLEAFF.

The CDR3 region has the DNA TGTGCCAGCAGGGATGTTGGTGGTCGCGGGCTTGGCTACACCTTC. This codes for CASRDVGGRGLGYTF. The gene calls are TRBV6-4 and TRBJ1-2; D is ambiguous. Looked up from germline, CDR1 is MRHNA and CDR2 is SNTAGT. The ends were cut back, 6 bases at V and 7 bases at J, with 21 bases in the middle. The CDR3 runs to 15 residues.

This sequence joins TRBV10-3 and TRBJ1-1, with 8 bases aligning to TRBD1. The CDR3 runs 12 residues. J gave up 1 base and V 10 bases, and 2 bases lay outside the gene matches. Germline V lookup: CDR1 ENHRY, CDR2 SYGVKD. CDR3 sequence: CATGTGNTEAFF. The CDR3 DNA is TGTGCCACTGGGACAGGGAACACTGAAGCTTTCTTT.

The rearrangement uses TRBV29-1 and TRBJ2-1; 9 bases line up with TRBD2. The CDR3 is 17 amino acids. V shed 4 bases, J shed 0 bases, and the junction held 10 bases outside the gene matches. CDR1 is SQVTM and CDR2 is ANQGSEA in the germline V gene. CDR3 DNA: TGCAGCGTTGCGGGCCTAGCGGGGAGGCCCTCCTACAATGAGCAGTTCTTC. Translating gives CSVAGLAGRPSYNEQFF.

This chain joins TRBV15 and TRBJ2-4; D tentatively fits TRBD1 or TRBD2 (7 bases each). This CDR3 contains 15 residues. Germline CDR1 is LNHNV and CDR2 is YYDKDF (reference sequence). V was trimmed by 3 bases and J by 5 bases, leaving 14 bases between them. This CDR3 is CATSRREQGENIQYF. CDR3 nucleotides: TGTGCCACCAGCAGGCGGGAGCAGGGGGAAAACATTCAGTACTTC.

The chain combines TRBV27 with TRBJ2-7, with D tentatively TRBD2 (5 bases). V was pared by 5 bases and J by 5 bases, with 10 bases between. The germline CDR1 and CDR2 sequences are MNHEY and SMNVEV (reference sequence). CDR3 length equals 12 residues. CDR3 sequence reads: CASSTAGHEQYF. DNA for the CDR3: TGTGCCAGCAGTACTGCGGGCCACGAGCAGTACTTC.

The chain joins TRBV28 to TRBJ2-1, with TRBD2 matching 9 bases. The junction had 7 bases not matched to a gene; V was cut back by 7 bases and J by 6 bases. CDR3 length: 14 residues. Per the germline V gene, CDR1 is MDHEN and CDR2 is SYDVKM. The CDR3 here is CASIDPSGTNEQFF. The DNA for the CDR3 is TGTGCCAGCATCGACCCTAGCGGGACCAATGAGCAGTTCTTC. Variable domain in full (rest from reference TRBV28 and TRBJ2-1): DVKVTQSSRYLVKRTGEKVFLECVQDMDHENMFWYRQDPGLGLRLIYFSYDVKMKEKGDIPEGYSVSREKKERFSLILESASTNQTSMYLCASIDPSGTNEQFFGPGTRLTVL.